The source of this T cell receptor beta chain is a study of cytomegalovirus exposure and HLA in healthy donors. Findings and caveats of the study: Donors were assumed by presence/absence analyses to have roughly uniform sequencing depth. Further analysis, carried out later, found HLA-associated TCR beta chains more clonally expanded than equally common other chains.

PCR involved 60 Vbeta and 13 Jbeta primers. Generated by immunoSEQ multiplex PCR, the TCRdb table keeps only in-frame clones and is missing some. The sample has around 100,000 clones, about 80% seen once. The ends were cut back, 1 base at V and 3 bases at J, with 13 bases in the middle. Germline CDR1 is SGHVS and CDR2 is FQNEAQ. The CDR3 loop spans 16 amino acids. On this clone itself: Its antigen is unknown.

The V call is TRBV7-8, the J call TRBJ1-5; TRBD1 might be the D (5 bases). The clonotype comes from a woman aged 18-30 years in good health and CMV-seropositive. Material for sequencing was PBMCs. This chain's CDR3 is CASSLDSGFVNQPQHF. CDR3 DNA sequence: TGTGCCAGCAGCTTAGATTCAGGGTTTGTCAATCAGCCCCAGCATTTT.